The 22 T cell receptor beta chains in this list originate from one sample, sequenced in a study of human T cells and chemical hapten exposure. TCRdb itself ran the RACE reads through MiXCR, one entry per CDR3 protein. This repertoire shows a few hundred thousand distinct CDR3 sequences, roughly 6% found once; its top ten account for about 6%. Stated time point: patch test 2, 6 weeks after DPC sensitization. Specified treatment: therapeutic diphenylcyclopropenone sensitization with weekly scalp DPC. The sequenced sample was whole blood, obtained in connection with sensitization to the hapten diphenylcyclopropenone (DPC). These receptors were obtained from a woman aged 18-29 years with alopecia areata. Some clones in this sample may be carry-over from other donors' samples.

This clonotype was seen at least ten times. The CDR3 DNA sequence: TGTGCCAGCAGTGTGGGCCAGTCCGGTGAGCAGTTCTTC. It yields the protein CASSVGQSGEQFF. The chain employs TRBV2 and TRBJ2-1; no firm D call. Germline CDR1 reads SNHLY; CDR2 reads FYNNEI. This CDR3 is 13 amino acids long. The V and J ends lost 4 bases and 9 bases respectively, with 13 bases between them.

This chain connects TRBV12-3 or TRBV12-4 to TRBJ2-5; maybe TRBD2 (7 bases). This CDR3 is 15 amino acids long. V was clipped by 3 bases and J by 10 bases, with 21 bases between them. CDR3 in amino acids: CASSFEGGPSSDQYF. In DNA form, the CDR3 reads TGTGCCAGCAGTTTTGAGGGGGGGCCGTCTAGCGACCAGTACTTC.

This clonotype showed up just a few times. CDR3 coding DNA: TGCGCCAGCAGCTTCAACTCCGCAGCAAACACAGATACGCAGTATTTT. It translates to CASSFNSAANTDTQYF. This chain connects TRBV5-1 to TRBJ2-3; D call uncertain. The CDR3 sequence is 16 residues long. Trimming took 2 bases from V and 2 from J, leaving 15 bases between them. Germline CDR1 is SGHRS and CDR2 is YFSETQ.

There are many counts of this clonotype. The rearrangement links TRBV7-9 to TRBJ1-1; D not certain. The CDR3 has 15 residues. Trimming shortened V by 1 base and J by 0 bases, and 9 bases separated the two germline ends. In germline, CDR1 is SEHNR, CDR2 FQNEAQ (reference sequence). The CDR3 sequence is CASSLGQALNTEAFF. The CDR3 nucleotides are TGTGCCAGCAGCTTAGGTCAGGCACTGAACACTGAAGCTTTCTTT.

The table lists this clonotype with many counts. The gene calls are TRBV20-1 and TRBJ1-2, with unresolved D. Germline assignment: CDR1 DFQATT and CDR2 SNEGSKA (reference sequence). The CDR3 totals 13 residues. V was trimmed by 3 bases and J by 2 bases, leaving 10 bases between them. CDR3 loop: CSASSTANYGYTF. In nucleotides, the CDR3 is TGCAGTGCTAGTTCTACTGCCAACTATGGCTACACCTTC.

DNA for the CDR3: TGTGCCAGCAGTGAAAAGGGGCCTCGGAGCGAGCAGTACTTC. Translated: CASSEKGPRSEQYF. The V and J genes are TRBV6-1 and TRBJ2-7; TRBD1 might be the D (5 bases). V dropped 2 bases and J dropped 6 bases, with 14 bases sitting between them. Germline loops: CDR1 MNHNS, CDR2 SASEGT. The length of the CDR3 is 14 residues.

This clonotype was seen only a few times. The chain combines TRBV10-3 with TRBJ1-4; D is uncertain. Trimming removed 0 bases at V and 0 bases at J, with 8 bases between. The CDR3 extends over 16 amino acids. Germline V gene sequence: CDR1 ENHRY, CDR2 SYGVKD. The CDR3 DNA reads as TGTGCCATCAGTGAGTCGAGCGGTCCAACTAATGAAAAACTGTTTTTT. The encoded protein is CAISESSGPTNEKLFF.

The chain couples TRBV2 to TRBJ1-4; D remains unclear. V lost 7 bases and J 8 bases, leaving 14 bases between the germline ends. Germline CDR1 reads SNHLY; CDR2 reads FYNNEI. CDR3 length: 13 amino acids. The CDR3 nucleotides are TGTGCCAGCAAGTCGACGGAGAGGGAAAAACTGTTTTTT. Protein product: CASKSTEREKLFF. The whole variable domain, filled in from reference TRBV2 and TRBJ1-4, reads EPEVTQTPSHQVTQMGQEVILRCVPISNHLYFYWYRQILGQKVEFLVSFYNNEISEKSEIFDDQFSVERPDGSNFTLKIRSTKLEDSAMYFCASKSTEREKLFFGSGTQLSVL.

This clonotype showed up many times. The chain has TRBV12-3 or TRBV12-4 and TRBJ1-4; no clear D. The CDR3 covers 15 residues. With 2 bases removed from V and 5 bases from J, the gap between germline ends came to 12 bases. CDR3 amino acids: CASSLLNGPNEKLFF. DNA for the CDR3: TGTGCCAGCAGTTTATTAAACGGCCCGAATGAAAAACTGTTTTTT.

This clonotype was seen only a few times. The chain joins TRBV10-3 to TRBJ2-2; D not certain. With 10 bases removed from V and 10 bases from J, the gap between germline ends came to 10 bases. Germline CDR1 and CDR2: ENHRY and SYGVKD. The CDR3 is 10 amino acids. CDR3 loop: CATRSEELFF. The CDR3, as DNA: TGTGCCACGAGGTCCGAGGAGCTGTTTTTT.

The rearrangement links TRBV7-2 to TRBJ2-1; TRBD2 agrees at 9 bases. This CDR3 spans 16 amino acids. V lost 5 bases, J lost 3 bases, and 8 bases stayed unmatched. Per the germline V gene, CDR1 is SGHTA and CDR2 is FQGNSA. The CDR3 reads CASSIERGAFYNEQFF. The CDR3 DNA reads TGTGCCAGCAGCATAGAGCGGGGGGCTTTCTACAATGAGCAGTTCTTC.

This clonotype was seen repeatedly, ten times or more. This CDR3 reads CSAIKEASTDTQYF. The CDR3 region has the DNA TGCAGTGCCATAAAAGAGGCTAGCACAGATACGCAGTATTTT. This rearrangement joins TRBV20-1 to TRBJ2-3; D gene unclear. Per the germline V gene, CDR1 is DFQATT and CDR2 is SNEGSKA (reference sequence). CDR3 size: 14 residues. The V end lost 6 bases, the J end lost 0 bases, and 13 bases lay between the germline ends.

This clonotype was seen ten or more times. The chain links TRBV6-5 to TRBJ1-1; TRBD1 aligns across 7 bases. CDR3 size: 14 residues. CDR1 is MNHEY, CDR2 SVGAGI, per germline. J was trimmed by 5 bases and V by 6 bases; bases with no gene match: 9. The CDR3 here is CASSLTGRRTEAFF. DNA of the CDR3: TGTGCCAGCAGCCTGACAGGGAGGAGAACTGAAGCTTTCTTT.

J is TRBJ2-2 and V is TRBV19; D could derive from TRBD1 or TRBD2 (5 bases each). Germline loops: CDR1 LNHDA, CDR2 SQIVND (reference sequence). V shed 11 bases and J shed 1 base, with 11 bases lying between them. This CDR3 has 13 amino acids. CDR3 residues: CAGGEWNTGELFF. The CDR3 DNA reads as TGTGCCGGGGGAGAGTGGAACACCGGGGAGCTGTTTTTT.

The rearrangement uses TRBV28 and TRBJ2-4; 7 bases are shared with TRBD1. The trim removed 2 bases at V and 3 bases at J, leaving 7 bases unmatched. The germline gives CDR1 MDHEN, CDR2 SYDVKM. The CDR3 runs to 16 residues. CDR3 in DNA: TGTGCCAGCAGTTTAGGCAACCGGGACAGCAAAAACATTCAGTACTTC. Its protein is CASSLGNRDSKNIQYF.

This clonotype turned up a few times. The chain combines TRBV29-1 with TRBJ2-3; D possibly uses TRBD1 or TRBD2 (7 bases each). The ends were cut back, 5 bases at V and 2 bases at J, with 14 bases in the middle. The CDR3 extends over 14 amino acids. Germline assignment: CDR1 SQVTM and CDR2 ANQGSEA. CDR3 protein: CSVPSGTDTDTQYF. In DNA form, the CDR3 reads TGCAGCGTTCCGAGCGGGACAGACACAGATACGCAGTATTTT.

In its sample, this clonotype was seen many times. The rearrangement links TRBV7-2 to TRBJ1-2; possibly TRBD1 for D (6 bases). The CDR3 is made up of 13 amino acids. Trimming took off 1 base at V and 8 bases at J, with 11 bases between the two ends. Germline assignment: CDR1 SGHTA and CDR2 FQGNSA. CDR3 region: CASSLVGGGGYTF. For the CDR3, the DNA is TGTGCCAGCAGCTTAGTTGGCGGGGGCGGCTACACCTTC.

This clonotype showed up many times. This rearrangement joins TRBV11-2 to TRBJ2-2; 11 nucleotides match TRBD1. The CDR3 is 15 amino acids. CDR1 is SGHAT, CDR2 FQNNGV, per germline. After removal of 5 bases from V and 7 bases from J, the junction contained 6 bases not matched to a gene. The CDR3 DNA is TGTGCCAGCAGCCTCCGGGACAGGGGGTTCGGGGAGCTGTTTTTT. This gives the protein CASSLRDRGFGELFF.

This clonotype was seen at least ten times. The chain joins TRBV28 to TRBJ2-4; 7 nucleotides align to TRBD1. Looked up from germline, CDR1 is MDHEN and CDR2 is SYDVKM. The CDR3 is made up of 13 amino acids. Trimming at V came to 10 bases and at J to 6 bases, leaving 9 bases not matched to a gene. The CDR3 loop is CATRKGARNIQYF. The DNA for the CDR3 is TGTGCCACTAGAAAGGGGGCCCGAAACATTCAGTACTTC.

At least ten counts were recorded for this clonotype. The gene calls are TRBV6-2 or TRBV6-3 and TRBJ1-5; 11 nucleotides match TRBD1. The junction had 11 bases not matched to a gene; V was cut back by 5 bases and J by 5 bases. The CDR3 runs 17 residues. In germline, CDR1 is MNHEY, CDR2 SVGEGT. The CDR3 sequence is CASSNPTGTGGDQPQHF. In DNA, the CDR3 is TGTGCCAGCAGTAATCCAACCGGGACAGGGGGAGATCAGCCCCAGCATTTT.

This clonotype was counted ten times or more. The rearrangement uses TRBV7-2 and TRBJ2-7; 11 nucleotides match TRBD2. Germline V gene lookup returns CDR1 SGHTA and CDR2 FQGNSA. With V trimmed by 5 bases and J by 3 bases, 6 bases remained unmatched. This CDR3 is built from 15 residues. The CDR3 coding sequence is TGTGCCAGCAGCCACACTAGCGGGGGCCACTACGAGCAGTACTTC. Residues: CASSHTSGGHYEQYF.

The chain joins TRBV2 to TRBJ2-3; D gene uncertain. V lost 7 bases and J lost 0, with 11 bases in between. This CDR3 has 14 amino acids. Per the germline V gene, CDR1 is SNHLY and CDR2 is FYNNEI. In DNA form, the CDR3 reads TGTGCCAGCAAAAACGGCTTGAGCACAGATACGCAGTATTTT. Amino acid sequence: CASKNGLSTDTQYF.